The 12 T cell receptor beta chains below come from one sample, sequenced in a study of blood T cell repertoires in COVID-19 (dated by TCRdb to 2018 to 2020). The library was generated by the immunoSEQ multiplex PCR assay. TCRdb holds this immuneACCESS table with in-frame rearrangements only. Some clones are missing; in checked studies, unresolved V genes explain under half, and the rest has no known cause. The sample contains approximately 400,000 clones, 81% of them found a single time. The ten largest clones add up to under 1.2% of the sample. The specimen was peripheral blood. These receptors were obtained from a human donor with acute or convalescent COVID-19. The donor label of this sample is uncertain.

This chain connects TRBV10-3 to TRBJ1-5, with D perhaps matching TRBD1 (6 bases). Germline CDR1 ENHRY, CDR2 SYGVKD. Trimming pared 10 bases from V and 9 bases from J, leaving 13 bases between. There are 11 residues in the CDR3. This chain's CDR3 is CATRGGGPQHF. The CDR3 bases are TGTGCCACCAGGGGCGGGGGGCCCCAGCATTTT.

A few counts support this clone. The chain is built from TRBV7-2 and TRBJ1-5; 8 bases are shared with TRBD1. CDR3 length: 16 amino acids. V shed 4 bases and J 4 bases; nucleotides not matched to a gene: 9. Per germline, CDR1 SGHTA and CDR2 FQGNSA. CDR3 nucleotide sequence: TGTGCCAGCAGCTACTTACCGGGACAGGCAAATCAGCCCCAGCATTTT. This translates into CASSYLPGQANQPQHF.

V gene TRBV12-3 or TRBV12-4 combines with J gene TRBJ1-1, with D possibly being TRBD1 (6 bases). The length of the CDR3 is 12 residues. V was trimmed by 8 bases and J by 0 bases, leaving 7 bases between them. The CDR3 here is CASGTMNTEAFF. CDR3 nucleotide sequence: TGTGCCAGCGGGACAATGAACACTGAAGCTTTCTTT.

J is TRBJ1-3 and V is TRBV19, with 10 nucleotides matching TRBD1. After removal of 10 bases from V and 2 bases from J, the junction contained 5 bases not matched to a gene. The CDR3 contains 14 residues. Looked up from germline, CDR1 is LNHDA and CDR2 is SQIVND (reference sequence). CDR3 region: CAIKDRGPGNTIYF. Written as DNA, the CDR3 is TGTGCCATTAAAGACAGGGGGCCTGGAAACACCATATATTTT. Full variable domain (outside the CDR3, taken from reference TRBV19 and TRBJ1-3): DGGITQSPKYLFRKEGQNVTLSCEQNLNHDAMYWYRQDPGQGLRLIYYSQIVNDFQKGDIAEGYSVSREKKESFPLTVTSAQKNPTAFYLCAIKDRGPGNTIYFGEGSWLTVV.

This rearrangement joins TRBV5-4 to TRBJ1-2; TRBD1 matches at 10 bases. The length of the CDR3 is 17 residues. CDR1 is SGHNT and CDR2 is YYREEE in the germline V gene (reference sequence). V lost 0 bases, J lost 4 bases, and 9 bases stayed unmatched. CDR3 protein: CASSLEGRGQGFYGYTF. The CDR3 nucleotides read TGTGCCAGCAGCTTGGAAGGGAGGGGACAGGGGTTCTATGGCTACACCTTC.

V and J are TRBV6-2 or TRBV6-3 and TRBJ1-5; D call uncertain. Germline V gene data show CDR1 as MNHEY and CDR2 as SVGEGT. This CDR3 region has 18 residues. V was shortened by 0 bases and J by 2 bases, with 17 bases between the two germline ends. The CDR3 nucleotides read TGTGCCAGCAGTTACTCGACATCGACGCCTTATGGCAATCAGCCCCAGCATTTT. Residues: CASSYSTSTPYGNQPQHF.

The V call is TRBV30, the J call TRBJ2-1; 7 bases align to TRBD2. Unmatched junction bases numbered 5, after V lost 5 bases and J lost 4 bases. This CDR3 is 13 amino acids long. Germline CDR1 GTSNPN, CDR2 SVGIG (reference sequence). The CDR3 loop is CAWGLVSYNEQFF. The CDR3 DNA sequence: TGTGCCTGGGGACTAGTTTCGTACAATGAGCAGTTCTTC.

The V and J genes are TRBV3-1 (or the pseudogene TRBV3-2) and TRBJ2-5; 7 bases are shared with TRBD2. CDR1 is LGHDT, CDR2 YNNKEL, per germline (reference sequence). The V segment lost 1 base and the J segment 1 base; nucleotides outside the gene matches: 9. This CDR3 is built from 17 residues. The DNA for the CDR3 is TGTGCCAGCAGCCAAGGTACCGGGACGGGGGGCCAAGAGACCCAGTACTTC. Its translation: CASSQGTGTGGQETQYF.

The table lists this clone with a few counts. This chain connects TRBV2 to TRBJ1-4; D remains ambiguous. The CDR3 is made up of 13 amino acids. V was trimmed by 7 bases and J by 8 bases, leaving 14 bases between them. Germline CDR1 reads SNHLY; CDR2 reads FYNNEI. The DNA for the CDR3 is TGTGCCAGCACCCGGGAGATTTACGAAAAACTGTTTTTT. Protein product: CASTREIYEKLFF.

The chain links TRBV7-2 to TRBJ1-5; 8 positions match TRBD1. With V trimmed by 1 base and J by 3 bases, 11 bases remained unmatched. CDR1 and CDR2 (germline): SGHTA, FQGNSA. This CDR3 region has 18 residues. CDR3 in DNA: TGTGCCAGCAGCTTAGGATGGGGGCAGGGGGCCTTCAATCAGCCCCAGCATTTT. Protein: CASSLGWGQGAFNQPQHF.

In DNA form, the CDR3 reads TGTGCCAGCAGTGCATTCCAGGGCAGCTCCTACAATGAGCAGTTCTTC. Protein: CASSAFQGSSYNEQFF. The chain has TRBV6-1 and TRBJ2-1, with D possibly TRBD1 on 5 matching bases. The V end was cut by 4 bases, the J end by 0 bases, with 13 bases between. Germline CDR1 and CDR2: MNHNS and SASEGT. This CDR3 has 16 residues.

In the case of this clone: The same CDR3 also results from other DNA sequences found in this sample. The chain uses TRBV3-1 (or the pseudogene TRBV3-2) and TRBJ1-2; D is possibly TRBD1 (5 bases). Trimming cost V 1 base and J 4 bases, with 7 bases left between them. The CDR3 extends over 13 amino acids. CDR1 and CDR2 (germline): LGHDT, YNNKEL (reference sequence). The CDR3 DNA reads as TGTGCCAGCAGCCAAGGGCAGGGCTATGGCTACACCTTC. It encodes CASSQGQGYGYTF.